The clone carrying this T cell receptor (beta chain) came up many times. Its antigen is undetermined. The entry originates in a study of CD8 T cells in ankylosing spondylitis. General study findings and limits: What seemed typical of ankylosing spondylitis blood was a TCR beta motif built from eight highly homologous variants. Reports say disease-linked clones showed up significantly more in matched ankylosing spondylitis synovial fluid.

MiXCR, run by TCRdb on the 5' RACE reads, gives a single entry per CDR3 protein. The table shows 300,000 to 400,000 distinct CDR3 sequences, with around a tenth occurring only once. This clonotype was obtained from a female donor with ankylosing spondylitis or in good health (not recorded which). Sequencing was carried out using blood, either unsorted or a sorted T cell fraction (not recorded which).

CDR3 sequence reads: CASSRTLTGPRGYTF. Written as DNA, the CDR3 is TGTGCCAGCAGTCGAACTCTGACGGGCCCGCGTGGCTACACCTTC. This chain joins TRBV28 and TRBJ1-2; D unclear. The germline V and J ends were trimmed by 5 bases and 7 bases, with 20 bases remaining between them. Germline loops: CDR1 MDHEN, CDR2 SYDVKM. The CDR3 is made up of 15 amino acids.